A single sample is the source of the 22 T cell receptor beta chains below, sequenced in a study of blood T cell repertoires in COVID-19. Assay: immunoSEQ multiplex PCR; the TCRdb copy retains only in-frame clones and omits some. The sample yields 60,000 to 75,000 clones, about 88% seen once. The sample taken for sequencing was peripheral blood. The receptors originated from a human donor in a cohort sampled during active COVID-19.

The chain recombines TRBV10-3 with TRBJ2-1, with TRBD2 matching over 9 bases. The CDR3 runs 15 residues. After removal of 7 bases from V and 8 bases from J, the junction contained 12 bases not matched to a gene. Looked up from germline, CDR1 is ENHRY and CDR2 is SYGVKD. This chain's CDR3 is CAITQPGLASDEQFF. The CDR3 coding sequence is TGTGCCATCACTCAACCGGGACTAGCTTCCGATGAGCAGTTCTTC.

By its share, this clone is medium-sized (0.01 to 0.1%). The CDR3 loop reads CASSLEGLGGYEQYF. The CDR3, as DNA: TGTGCCAGCAGCTTGGAAGGCCTCGGAGGCTACGAGCAGTACTTC. V gene TRBV5-5 combines with J gene TRBJ2-7, with D tentatively TRBD2 (5 bases). Germline V gene sequence: CDR1 SGHKS, CDR2 YYEKEE (reference sequence). The CDR3 spans 15 residues. V lost 0 bases and J lost 3, with 13 bases in between.

This clone was detected once. The chain has TRBV5-1 and TRBJ2-1; 7 nucleotides align to TRBD1. Germline V gene sequence: CDR1 SGHRS, CDR2 YFSETQ. The CDR3 covers 16 residues. The V gene end was trimmed by 8 bases and the J gene end by 4 bases; junction bases not matched to a gene: 15. The DNA for the CDR3 is TGCGCCAGTGCTGGCGGGTTCCCCAGGGGGTACAATGAGCAGTTCTTC. It translates to CASAGGFPRGYNEQFF.

A word on this clone: Germline and junction disagree at one end, which may indicate a read error. The chain employs TRBV10-3 and TRBJ1-1; D unclear. Germline CDR1 ENHRY, CDR2 SYGVKD. The CDR3 length is 11 residues. The CDR3 DNA reads as TGTGCCATCAGGCAGAACGCTGAAGCTTTCTTT. This gives the protein CAIRQNAEAFF.

This clone turned up a few times. The J gene is TRBJ2-1, the V gene TRBV7-3, with TRBD2 matching 12 bases. CDR1 and CDR2 (germline): SGHTA, FQGTGA. V was clipped by 4 bases and J by 6 bases; unmatched bases: 7. This CDR3 contains 16 residues. The CDR3 protein is CASSSSSTSGGNEQFF. The CDR3 DNA follows: TGTGCCAGCAGCTCCTCCTCGACTAGCGGGGGCAATGAGCAGTTCTTC.

This clone was seen just once. This sequence joins TRBV30 and TRBJ1-3; maybe TRBD1 (5 bases). The V and J ends lost 3 bases and 0 bases respectively, with 24 bases between them. There are 19 residues in the CDR3. Per the germline V gene, CDR1 is GTSNPN and CDR2 is SVGIG (reference sequence). The CDR3 coding sequence is TGTGCCTGGAGCCTGGGTCAGGGTATCCGCTTAATCTCTGGAAACACCATATATTTT. Its protein is CAWSLGQGIRLISGNTIYF.

The chain uses TRBV3-1 (or the pseudogene TRBV3-2) and TRBJ1-2; TRBD1 is a possible D gene (6 bases). CDR1 and CDR2 (germline): LGHDT, YNNKEL (reference sequence). This CDR3 is built from 13 residues. V gave up 0 bases and J gave up 5 bases, with 7 bases separating them. CDR3 residues: CASSQEGTYGYTF. DNA for the CDR3: TGTGCCAGCAGCCAAGAGGGGACATATGGCTACACCTTC.

V and J are TRBV19 and TRBJ2-2; 10 bases align to TRBD2. J was trimmed by 5 bases and V by 4 bases; bases with no gene match: 10. CDR1 and CDR2 (germline): LNHDA, SQIVND (reference sequence). This CDR3 is 17 amino acids long. The CDR3, as DNA: TGTGCCAGTAGTACTCTGCCTAGCGGGGGTGGAACCGGGGAGCTGTTTTTT. It is translated as CASSTLPSGGGTGELFF.

The J gene is TRBJ1-2, the V gene TRBV7-9, with TRBD1 as a possible D gene (5 bases). Germline V lookup: CDR1 SEHNR, CDR2 FQNEAQ (reference sequence). V was cut by 3 bases and J by 8 bases, with 13 bases left in between. The CDR3 is made up of 13 amino acids. The CDR3: CASSLGDSRGYTF. CDR3 bases: TGTGCCAGCAGCTTGGGTGACAGTCGGGGCTACACCTTC.

This clone was picked up one time. V gene TRBV6-5 combines with J gene TRBJ1-3; D unclear. CDR3 length equals 13 residues. V was pared by 6 bases and J by 0 bases, with 6 bases between. Germline V lookup: CDR1 MNHEY, CDR2 SVGAGI. The CDR3 is CASSSGSGNTIYF. The CDR3 region has the DNA TGTGCCAGCAGCTCAGGCTCTGGAAACACCATATATTTT.

The V gene is TRBV10-3, the J gene TRBJ2-3; TRBD1 matches 7 bases. From germline, CDR1 is ENHRY and CDR2 SYGVKD. This CDR3 is 15 amino acids long. V trimming: 2 bases; J trimming: 5 bases; junction bases outside the gene matches: 7. CDR3 in amino acids: CAISEDRGLEDTQYF. The DNA of the CDR3 is TGTGCCATCAGTGAGGATAGGGGGCTAGAAGATACGCAGTATTTT.

V usage is TRBV12-3 or TRBV12-4 and J usage is TRBJ2-3; tentatively, D is TRBD1 (6 bases). Trimming cost V 5 bases and J 4 bases, with 10 bases left between them. The CDR3 is made up of 13 amino acids. The CDR3 sequence: CASSPPGADTQYF. As DNA, the CDR3 is TGTGCCAGCAGTCCCCCAGGGGCAGATACGCAGTATTTT.

V gene TRBV7-6 combines with J gene TRBJ1-5; D perhaps matches TRBD1 (6 bases). Trimming stripped 2 bases from V and 6 bases from J, with 14 bases between. This CDR3 has 15 residues. Germline V CDR1 and CDR2: SGHVS, FNYEAQ. The CDR3 region has the DNA TGTGCCAGCAGCTTAATGTCAGGGGTGGCTCAGCCCCAGCATTTT. It translates to CASSLMSGVAQPQHF.

The chain has TRBV4-3 and TRBJ2-6; D is perhaps TRBD1 (6 bases). CDR1 LGHNA and CDR2 YSLEER come from the germline V gene. This CDR3 is built from 17 residues. V gave up 0 bases and J gave up 2 bases, with 11 bases separating them. The CDR3 is CASSQEKAGAGANVLTF. The CDR3 DNA reads as TGCGCCAGCAGCCAAGAAAAGGCAGGGGCTGGGGCCAACGTCCTGACTTTC.

The genes are TRBV4-2 and TRBJ2-5; 12 nucleotides align to TRBD2. In germline, CDR1 is LGHNA, CDR2 YNFKEQ. V lost 4 bases and J lost 5; bases outside the gene matches: 8. The CDR3 spans 16 residues. The CDR3 region is CASSLLAGGLLETQYF. CDR3 in DNA: TGTGCCAGCAGCCTGCTAGCGGGGGGGCTTCTCGAGACCCAGTACTTC.

V and J are TRBV7-3 and TRBJ2-5; TRBD2 aligns across 8 bases. V dropped 5 bases and J dropped 3; count of bases not matched to a gene: 8. In germline, CDR1 is SGHTA, CDR2 FQGTGA. The CDR3 has 15 residues. CDR3 coding DNA: TGTGCCAGCAGCCCGTCGGGACTAGAGGAAGAGACCCAGTACTTC. It yields the protein CASSPSGLEEETQYF.

V usage is TRBV3-1 (or the pseudogene TRBV3-2) and J usage is TRBJ1-2; TRBD1 is a possible D gene (5 bases). Germline V lookup: CDR1 LGHDT, CDR2 YNNKEL (reference sequence). The CDR3 is 14 amino acids. V lost 0 bases to trimming and J lost 3 bases, with 8 bases between them. CDR3 coding DNA: TGTGCCAGCAGCCAAGAGGGGCTGGACTATGGCTACACCTTC. This codes for CASSQEGLDYGYTF.

V gene TRBV6-2 or TRBV6-3 combines with J gene TRBJ1-1; unclear D gene. This CDR3 region has 15 residues. Trimming left V 4 bases short and J 0 bases short, with 12 bases between. Germline CDR1 reads MNHEY; CDR2 reads SVGEGT. For the CDR3, the DNA is TGTGCCAGCAGTTCCGGTGGGAGGGTGAACACTGAAGCTTTCTTT. This encodes CASSSGGRVNTEAFF.

V is TRBV9 and J is TRBJ2-1, with D maybe TRBD1 (6 bases). This CDR3 region has 14 residues. Deletions cut 4 bases from V and 15 bases from J, with 23 bases between. The V gene's germline CDR1 is SGDLS and CDR2 YYNGEE. CDR3 residues: CASSTDRKPGALFF. The CDR3 nucleotides are TGTGCCAGCAGCACCGACAGGAAGCCGGGCGCCTTGTTCTTC.

The V call is TRBV30, the J call TRBJ1-6; D perhaps matches TRBD1 (5 bases). The germline gives CDR1 GTSNPN, CDR2 SVGIG (reference sequence). The V end lost 0 bases, the J end lost 8 bases, and 11 bases lay between the germline ends. The CDR3 runs to 14 residues. The CDR3 region is CAWSVRGGDSPLHF. In nucleotides, the CDR3 is TGTGCCTGGAGTGTACGCGGGGGTGATTCACCCCTCCACTTT.

This chain uses TRBV5-8 with TRBJ2-7; 7 bases fit TRBD2. The CDR3 loop spans 15 amino acids. In germline, CDR1 is SGHTS, CDR2 YDEGEE. V lost 1 base to trimming and J lost 6 bases; unmatched junction nucleotides: 10. The CDR3 spells CASSLYAGVVSEQYF. CDR3 sequence (DNA): TGTGCCAGCAGCTTGTATGCGGGAGTAGTATCCGAGCAGTACTTC.

The chain employs TRBV7-2 and TRBJ2-7; the match to TRBD1 covers 8 bases. Germline V gene sequence: CDR1 SGHTA, CDR2 FQGNSA. There are 14 residues in the CDR3. V trimming: 5 bases; J trimming: 2 bases; junction bases outside the gene matches: 5. CDR3 coding DNA: TGTGCCAGCAGCACGGACAGGGAGGCCTACGAGCAGTACTTC. It yields the protein CASSTDREAYEQYF.